The present T cell receptor (beta chain) was sequenced within a study of cytomegalovirus exposure and HLA in healthy donors. Germline V lookup: CDR1 SGHRS, CDR2 YFSETQ. The CDR3 is 12 amino acids. Trimming left V 1 base short and J 7 bases short, with 6 bases between. Study outcomes and limitations: A cluster of highly shared sequence variants was likely a sequencing artifact.

The primer mix had 60 Vbeta and 13 Jbeta primers. Method: immunoSEQ multiplex PCR; TCRdb's copy keeps in-frame clones and lacks some. Of tens of thousands of clones in the sample, roughly a tenth were seen once. Worth noting for this clone: Its antigen is not known.

The receptor was isolated from a man aged 60 to 75 in good health and CMV-seropositive. The rearrangement links TRBV5-1 to TRBJ2-1; D ambiguous. The sequenced material came from PBMCs. This CDR3 is CASSLPGNEQFF. The DNA of the CDR3 is TGCGCCAGCAGCTTGCCCGGGAATGAGCAGTTCTTC.